These T cell receptor beta chains were read from a single sample in a study of T cell changes during pregnancy in multiple sclerosis. The data were produced by immunoSEQ multiplex PCR, yet TCRdb's version contains in-frame clones alone and is incomplete. The sample holds approximately 45,000 clones; about 90% are singletons and the top ten take 0.37%. The source material was CD4+ T cells from peripheral blood mononuclear cells, sampled in the second trimester of pregnancy. The receptors here all came from a female donor in good health, enrolled as a control in a pregnancy study. The CDR3 runs from the conserved cysteine through the conserved F or W. The D gene is left open where the match is weak. Only some rows state a clone size, as once, few, many or a class for expanded clones.

j_call clone_size v_call d_call cdr3_nt cdr3_aa
TRBJ2-3 - TRBV19 - TGTGCCAGTACCTCCCTCTACGCTCATAGCACAGATACGCAGTATTTT CASTSLYAHSTDTQYF
TRBJ1-6 - TRBV6-1 - TGTGCCAGCAGTGACCAGTGGAATTCACCCCTCCACTTT CASSDQWNSPLHF
TRBJ1-6 - TRBV19 TRBD1 TGTGCCAGTAGTAGCTTAATTACAGGGGGCTCCTATAATTCACCCCTCCACTTT CASSSLITGGSYNSPLHF
TRBJ1-5 - TRBV19 - TGTGCCAGTACCAGCGGGGTATCGAAGAATCAGCCCCAGCATTTT CASTSGVSKNQPQHF
TRBJ1-2 - TRBV5-8 - TGTGCCAGCAGCGTGGGCTTCAATGAGTACACCTTC CASSVGFNEYTF
TRBJ1-2 - TRBV4-3 - TGCGCCAGCAGCCAAGATAACGGGGACTATGGCTACACCTTC CASSQDNGDYGYTF
TRBJ1-1 - TRBV5-1 TRBD1 TGCGCCAGCAGCTTGGAGGGACAGGGCACTGAAGCTTTCTTT CASSLEGQGTEAFF
TRBJ1-1 - TRBV7-2 - TGTGCCAGCAGCCGCAGGGTCGACACTGAAGCTTTCTTT CASSRRVDTEAFF
TRBJ1-4 - TRBV5-4 - TGTGCCAGCAGGGGCACGGGGTTTAATGAAAAACTGTTTTTT CASRGTGFNEKLFF
TRBJ1-5 - TRBV4-1 - TGCGCCAGCAGCCAAGATGTCAGGGAATCGCCCCAGCATTTT CASSQDVRESPQHF
TRBJ2-7 - TRBV7-2 TRBD2 TGTGCCAGCAGCTTAGTGGGGGGGACCGGTGGGGACCCCTACGAGCAGTACTTC CASSLVGGTGGDPYEQYF
TRBJ2-1 - TRBV7-3 TRBD1 TGTGCCAGCAGCTCTCGACAGGGGGCGAGGAATGAGCAGTTCTTC CASSSRQGARNEQFF
TRBJ2-2 - TRBV7-2 - TGTGCCAGCAGCTTAGTAGGAGCGAACACCGGGGAGCTGTTTTTT CASSLVGANTGELFF
TRBJ2-1 - TRBV9 - TGTGCCAGCAGCTTTAAAGGGGATTCCTACAATGAGCAGTTCTTC CASSFKGDSYNEQFF
TRBJ2-5 - TRBV7-9 - TGTGCCAGCAAGGGGGTGGGAGAGACCCAGTACTTC CASKGVGETQYF
TRBJ2-2 - TRBV7-9 TRBD2 TGTGCCAGCAGCTTGCAGGGCGGGGGGGCGATCACCGGGGAGCTGTTTTTT CASSLQGGGAITGELFF
TRBJ2-7 - TRBV27 TRBD1 TGTGCCAGCAGTGAACCGGGACAGGGTACCTACGAGCAGTACTTC CASSEPGQGTYEQYF
TRBJ1-1 - TRBV5-6 TRBD1 TGTGCCAGCAGGAGACAGGGCGGCACTGAAGCTTTCTTT CASRRQGGTEAFF
TRBJ2-1 - TRBV4-3 - TGCGCCAGCAGCCAAGATCGGGGATCTGAGCAGCTCTTC CASSQDRGSEQLF
TRBJ1-2 once TRBV7-9 TRBD1 TGTGCCAGCAGCACACAGGGGGCCGCGGTGGACTATGGCTACACCTTC CASSTQGAAVDYGYTF
TRBJ1-1 - TRBV5-1 - TGCGCCAGCAGCTTCCTGGAGGGCGAAGCTTTCTTT CASSFLEGEAFF
TRBJ1-3 once TRBV4-3 TRBD1 TGCGCCAGCAGCCAAGGGGAGACAGGGGGAAACACCATATATTTT CASSQGETGGNTIYF
TRBJ2-7 - TRBV30 TRBD1 TGTGCCGGGGACAGGGACCTCTACGAGCAGTACTTC CAGDRDLYEQYF
TRBJ2-2 - TRBV28 TRBD2 TGTGCCAGCAAAAGCGGGGGAGACACCGGGGAGCTGTTTTTT CASKSGGDTGELFF
TRBJ2-1 - TRBV4-3 TRBD1 TGCGCCAGCAGCCAGGACAGGGACGGTGAGCAGTTCTTC CASSQDRDGEQFF
TRBJ1-3 - TRBV9 - TGTGCCAGCAGCGACGGGGACAATTACTCTGGAAACACCATATATTTT CASSDGDNYSGNTIYF
TRBJ1-1 - TRBV30 - TGCGTCGGGAGGAACACTGAAGCTTTCTTT CVGRNTEAFF
TRBJ2-7 once TRBV18 - TGTGCCAGCTCACCACTACCACTAGACGAATACGAGCAGTACTTC CASSPLPLDEYEQYF
TRBJ1-3 - TRBV2 TRBD1 TGTGCCAGCAGGCTCGGGACAGCCGGAAACACCATATATTTT CASRLGTAGNTIYF